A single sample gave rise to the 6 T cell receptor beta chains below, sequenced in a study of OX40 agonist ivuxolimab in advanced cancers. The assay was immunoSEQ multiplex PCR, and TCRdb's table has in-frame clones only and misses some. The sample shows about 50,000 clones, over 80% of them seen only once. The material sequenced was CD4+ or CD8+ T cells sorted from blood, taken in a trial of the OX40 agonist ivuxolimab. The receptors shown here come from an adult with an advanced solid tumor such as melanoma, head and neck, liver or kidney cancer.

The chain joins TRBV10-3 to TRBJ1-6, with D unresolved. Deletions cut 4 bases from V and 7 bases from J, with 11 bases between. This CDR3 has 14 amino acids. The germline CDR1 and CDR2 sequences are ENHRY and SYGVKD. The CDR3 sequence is CAISVEGRNSPLHF. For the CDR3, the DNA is TGTGCCATCAGTGTGGAAGGGAGGAATTCACCCCTCCACTTT.

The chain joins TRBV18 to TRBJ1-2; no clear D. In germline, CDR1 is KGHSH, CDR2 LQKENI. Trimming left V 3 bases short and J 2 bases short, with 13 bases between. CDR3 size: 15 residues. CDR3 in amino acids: CASSPGQGRNYGYTF. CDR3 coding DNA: TGTGCCAGCTCACCCGGGCAAGGGAGGAACTATGGCTACACCTTC.

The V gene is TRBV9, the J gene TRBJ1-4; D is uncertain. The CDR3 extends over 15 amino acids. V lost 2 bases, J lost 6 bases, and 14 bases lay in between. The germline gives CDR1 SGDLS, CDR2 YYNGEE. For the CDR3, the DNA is TGTGCCAGCAGCGTCTCCGTGAGGGCCGATGAAAAACTGTTTTTT. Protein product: CASSVSVRADEKLFF.

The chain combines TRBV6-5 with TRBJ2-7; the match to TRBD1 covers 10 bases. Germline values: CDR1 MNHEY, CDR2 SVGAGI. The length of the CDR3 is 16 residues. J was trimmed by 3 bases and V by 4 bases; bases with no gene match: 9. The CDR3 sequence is CASSSPAGTGDYEQYF. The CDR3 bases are TGTGCCAGCAGTTCTCCTGCCGGGACAGGGGACTACGAGCAGTACTTC.

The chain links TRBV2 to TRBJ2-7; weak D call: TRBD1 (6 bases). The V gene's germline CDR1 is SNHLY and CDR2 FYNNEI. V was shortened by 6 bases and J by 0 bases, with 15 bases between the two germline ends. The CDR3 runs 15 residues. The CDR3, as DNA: TGTGCCAGCAGCTTCGGACAGTTCAGCTCCTACGAGCAGTACTTC. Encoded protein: CASSFGQFSSYEQYF.

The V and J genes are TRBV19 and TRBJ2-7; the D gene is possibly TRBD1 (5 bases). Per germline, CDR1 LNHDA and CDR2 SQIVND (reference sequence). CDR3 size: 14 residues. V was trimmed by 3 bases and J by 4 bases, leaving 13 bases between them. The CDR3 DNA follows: TGTGCCAGTAGTATGTATCAGGGTCGGTACGAGCAGTACTTC. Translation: CASSMYQGRYEQYF.